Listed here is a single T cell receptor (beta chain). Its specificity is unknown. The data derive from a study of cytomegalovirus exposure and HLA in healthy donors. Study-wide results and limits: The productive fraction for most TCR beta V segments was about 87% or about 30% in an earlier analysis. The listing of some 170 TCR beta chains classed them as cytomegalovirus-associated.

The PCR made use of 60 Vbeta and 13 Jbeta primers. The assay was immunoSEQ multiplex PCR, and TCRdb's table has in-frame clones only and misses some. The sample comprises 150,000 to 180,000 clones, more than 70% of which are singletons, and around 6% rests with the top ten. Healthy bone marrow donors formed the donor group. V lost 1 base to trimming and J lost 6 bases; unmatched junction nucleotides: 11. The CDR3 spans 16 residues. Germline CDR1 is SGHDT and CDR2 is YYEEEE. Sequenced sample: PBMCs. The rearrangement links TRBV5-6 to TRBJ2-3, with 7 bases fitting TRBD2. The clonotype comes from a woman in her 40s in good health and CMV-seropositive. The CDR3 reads CASSLRTGGRSDTQYF. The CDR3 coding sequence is TGTGCCAGCAGCTTGAGAACGGGCGGGAGATCGGATACGCAGTATTTT.